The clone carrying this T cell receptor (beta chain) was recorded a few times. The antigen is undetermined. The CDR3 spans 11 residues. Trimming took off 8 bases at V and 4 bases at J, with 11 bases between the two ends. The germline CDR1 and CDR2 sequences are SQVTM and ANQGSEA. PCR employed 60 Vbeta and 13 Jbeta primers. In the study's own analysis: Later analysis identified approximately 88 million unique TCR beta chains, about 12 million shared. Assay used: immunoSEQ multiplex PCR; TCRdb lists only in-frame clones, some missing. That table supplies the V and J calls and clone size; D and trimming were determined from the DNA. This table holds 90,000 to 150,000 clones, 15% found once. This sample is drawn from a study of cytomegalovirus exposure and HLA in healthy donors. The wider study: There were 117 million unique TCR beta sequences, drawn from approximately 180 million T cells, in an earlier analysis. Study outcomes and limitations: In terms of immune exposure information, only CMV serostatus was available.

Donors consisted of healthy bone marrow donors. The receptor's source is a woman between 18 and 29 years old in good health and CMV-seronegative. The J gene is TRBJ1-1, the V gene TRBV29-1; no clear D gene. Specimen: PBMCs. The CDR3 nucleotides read TGCAGCACCCGTTACGGCACTGAAGCTTTCTTT. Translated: CSTRYGTEAFF.